The 17 T cell receptor beta chains below were found in one sample sequenced in a study of cytomegalovirus exposure and HLA in healthy donors. 13 Jbeta primers and 60 Vbeta primers were used for the PCR. TCRdb's copy holds only in-frame clones and misses some; the assay was immunoSEQ multiplex PCR. The repertoire consists of tens of thousands of clones, with nearly 80% occurring once and the leading ten covering 6%. Sequenced sample: PBMCs. The receptors derive from a female donor in good health and CMV-seronegative.

The chain employs TRBV9 and TRBJ1-2; no clear D. Germline V gene sequence: CDR1 SGDLS, CDR2 YYNGEE. This CDR3 has 13 residues. V lost 4 bases to trimming and J lost 4 bases, with 11 bases between them. The CDR3 sequence: CASSSPNSYGYTF. Here the CDR3 DNA reads TGTGCCAGCAGCTCCCCGAACAGCTATGGCTACACCTTC.

This chain joins TRBV30 and TRBJ1-5, with 10 bases lining up with TRBD1. V dropped 4 bases and J dropped 3; count of bases not matched to a gene: 12. Germline CDR1 is GTSNPN and CDR2 is SVGIG (reference sequence). The CDR3 length is 17 residues. The CDR3: CAWTPPSGTGVNQPQHF. CDR3 in DNA: TGTGCCTGGACGCCCCCCTCCGGGACAGGGGTCAATCAGCCCCAGCATTTT.

The rearrangement uses TRBV18 and TRBJ2-7; maybe TRBD2 (5 bases). The ends were cut back, 3 bases at V and 6 bases at J, with 18 bases in the middle. Germline loops: CDR1 KGHSH, CDR2 LQKENI. The CDR3 extends over 15 amino acids. DNA of the CDR3: TGTGCCAGCTCACCGAAGGAGGCGGCCGTTTTCGAGCAGTACTTC. Residues: CASSPKEAAVFEQYF. The complete variable domain, with remaining parts taken from reference TRBV18 and TRBJ2-7, reads NAGVMQNPRHLVRRRGQEARLRCSPMKGHSHVYWYRQLPEEGLKFMVYLQKENIIDESGMPKERFSAEFPKEGPSILRIQQVVRGDSAAYFCASSPKEAAVFEQYFGPGTRLTVT.

The chain is built from TRBV6-5 and TRBJ1-2; D remains ambiguous. Germline V gene sequence: CDR1 MNHEY, CDR2 SVGAGI. This CDR3 has 13 amino acids. V dropped 6 bases and J dropped 7 bases, with 15 bases sitting between them. The CDR3 loop is CASRTGIQTGYTF. The CDR3 nucleotides read TGTGCCAGCAGGACCGGGATACAGACTGGCTACACCTTC.

The chain uses TRBV6-5 and TRBJ2-3; 9 positions agree with TRBD1. Germline V gene lookup returns CDR1 MNHEY and CDR2 SVGAGI. V dropped 5 bases and J dropped 1; count of bases not matched to a gene: 4. The CDR3 loop spans 15 amino acids. The CDR3 bases are TGTGCCAGCAGTGTGGGACAGGGCGGCACAGATACGCAGTATTTT. Encoded protein: CASSVGQGGTDTQYF.

The chain carries TRBV21-1 and TRBJ2-7; the table's TRBD2 call for D was not verified on the DNA. TRBV21-1 is listed as a pseudogene. The CDR3 spans 15 residues. The CDR3: CASSKPWREGYEQYF. CDR3 in DNA: TGTGCCAGCAGCAAACCCTGGCGGGAGGGATACGAGCAGTACTTC.

The chain is built from TRBV28 and TRBJ2-7; D is unclear. The CDR3 has 14 residues. The V and J ends lost 7 bases and 1 base respectively, with 14 bases between them. Germline V lookup: CDR1 MDHEN, CDR2 SYDVKM. The chain's CDR3 is CASTEQGGSYEQYF. CDR3 bases: TGTGCCAGCACCGAGCAAGGCGGATCCTACGAGCAGTACTTC.

V and J are TRBV29-1 and TRBJ1-2; D perhaps matches TRBD1 (5 bases). The CDR3 is 10 amino acids. V shed 5 bases and J shed 6 bases, with 7 bases lying between them. Looked up from germline, CDR1 is SQVTM and CDR2 is ANQGSEA. CDR3 sequence reads: CSVLQDGYTF. Written as DNA, the CDR3 is TGCAGCGTTTTACAGGATGGCTACACCTTC.

In this sample, this clone turned up a few times. V gene TRBV19 combines with J gene TRBJ1-1, with D possibly matching TRBD1 (6 bases). Per the germline V gene, CDR1 is LNHDA and CDR2 is SQIVND (reference sequence). The V end was cut by 2 bases, the J end by 0 bases, with 22 bases between. This CDR3 spans 19 amino acids. CDR3 amino acids: CASSISNVGTSAMNTEAFF. The DNA of the CDR3 is TGTGCCAGTAGTATATCAAATGTCGGGACATCGGCTATGAACACTGAAGCTTTCTTT.

This chain connects TRBV28 to TRBJ1-1; 11 bases line up with TRBD1. V gave up 5 bases and J gave up 4 bases; unmatched junction bases: 3. The CDR3 length is 14 residues. Germline-derived CDR1 and CDR2 are MDHEN and SYDVKM. CDR3 DNA: TGTGCCAGCAGTCCCGGGACAGGGGGCACTGAAGCTTTCTTT. Amino acid sequence: CASSPGTGGTEAFF.

V usage is TRBV19 and J usage is TRBJ2-7, with 8 bases fitting TRBD1. There are 14 residues in the CDR3. The V segment lost 3 bases and the J segment 1 base; nucleotides outside the gene matches: 2. Germline V lookup: CDR1 LNHDA, CDR2 SQIVND (reference sequence). CDR3 sequence: CASSIRQGSYEQYF. The CDR3 nucleotides read TGTGCCAGTAGTATTCGACAGGGGTCCTACGAGCAGTACTTC. Supplemented by reference TRBV19 and TRBJ2-7, the full variable domain reads DGGITQSPKYLFRKEGQNVTLSCEQNLNHDAMYWYRQDPGQGLRLIYYSQIVNDFQKGDIAEGYSVSREKKESFPLTVTSAQKNPTAFYLCASSIRQGSYEQYFGPGTRLTVT.

The V and J genes are TRBV30 and TRBJ2-1; the match to TRBD2 covers 10 bases. Looked up from germline, CDR1 is GTSNPN and CDR2 is SVGIG (reference sequence). The junction had 7 bases not matched to a gene; V was cut back by 5 bases and J by 6 bases. This CDR3 region has 14 residues. The CDR3 spells CAWDPAGGPNEQFF. CDR3 bases: TGTGCCTGGGACCCAGCGGGGGGGCCCAATGAGCAGTTCTTC.

The rearrangement joins TRBV27 to TRBJ1-5; 7 bases line up with TRBD1. From germline, CDR1 is MNHEY and CDR2 SMNVEV (reference sequence). The CDR3 has 14 amino acids. J lost 3 bases, V lost 3 bases, and 2 bases had no gene match. As DNA, the CDR3 is TGTGCCAGCAGTTTTCAGGGGGTCAATCAGCCCCAGCATTTT. Protein product: CASSFQGVNQPQHF.

The chain employs TRBV18 and TRBJ1-2; no clear D gene. Trimming pared 2 bases from V and 5 bases from J, leaving 9 bases between. Per germline, CDR1 KGHSH and CDR2 LQKENI. The CDR3 is 13 amino acids. The CDR3 spells CASSPGGEYGYTF. CDR3 coding DNA: TGTGCCAGCTCACCAGGTGGGGAGTATGGCTACACCTTC.

The gene calls are TRBV29-1 and TRBJ2-7; tentative D call: TRBD1 (5 bases). The CDR3 is 12 residues long. The V gene's germline CDR1 is SQVTM and CDR2 ANQGSEA. Trimming stripped 7 bases from V and 0 bases from J, with 10 bases between. The DNA for the CDR3 is TGCAGCGCGTGGGGCATCTCCTACGAGCAGTACTTC. This gives the protein CSAWGISYEQYF.

Comment on this clone: One junction end does not reproduce the germline sequence, and a read error may be involved. The chain couples TRBV7-7 to TRBJ2-1, with D perhaps matching TRBD2 (6 bases). The CDR3 contains 15 residues. Per the germline V gene, CDR1 is SSHAT and CDR2 is FNYEAQ (reference sequence). Here the CDR3 reads CASSLAMAGNNEQFF. As DNA, the CDR3 is TGTGCTAGCAGCTTAGCGATGGCGGGGAACAATGAGCAGTTCTTC.

The J gene is TRBJ2-1, the V gene TRBV29-1; D possibly corresponds to TRBD2 (7 bases). V dropped 6 bases and J dropped 8 bases, with 26 bases sitting between them. Germline-derived CDR1 and CDR2 are SQVTM and ANQGSEA. The CDR3 extends over 16 amino acids. CDR3 DNA sequence: TGCAGCGTCGACCAATCGGGGGGAGGGGGTTGGGATGAGCAGTTCTTC. As protein: CSVDQSGGGGWDEQFF.